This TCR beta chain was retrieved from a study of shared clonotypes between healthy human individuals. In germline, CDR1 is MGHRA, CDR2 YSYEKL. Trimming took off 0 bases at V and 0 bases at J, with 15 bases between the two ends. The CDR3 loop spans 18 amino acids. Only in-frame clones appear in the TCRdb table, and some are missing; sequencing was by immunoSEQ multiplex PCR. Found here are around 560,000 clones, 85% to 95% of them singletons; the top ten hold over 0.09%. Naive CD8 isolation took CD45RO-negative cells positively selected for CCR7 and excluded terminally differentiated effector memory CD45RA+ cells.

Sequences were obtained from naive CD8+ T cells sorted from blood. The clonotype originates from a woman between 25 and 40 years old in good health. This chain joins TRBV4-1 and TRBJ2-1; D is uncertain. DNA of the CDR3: TGCGCCAGCAGCCAAGATTCTGGCCCCCCGAGCTCCTACAATGAGCAGTTCTTC. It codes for CASSQDSGPPSSYNEQFF.